The clone carrying this TCR beta chain was counted ten times or more. The antigen is undetermined. The CDR3 has 15 amino acids. The germline gives CDR1 SGHNT, CDR2 YENEEA. V lost 3 bases, J lost 8 bases, and 19 bases lay in between. Sequencing used immunoSEQ multiplex PCR; TCRdb keeps in-frame clones, though not all of them. The sample holds 2,000 or so clones, roughly 25% seen once. This sample is part of a study of sequential checkpoint blockade in melanoma. Study context: Arm A got nivolumab then ipilimumab; arm B the reverse, 1:1. Each arm's sequence ended with maintenance nivolumab.

General study findings and limits: PD-L1 staining and CD8+ counts, not mutational load, tracked tumor T-cell clonality.

The treatment here: randomized to nivolumab then ipilimumab (arm A) or the reverse (arm B). The source is a human donor with melanoma. Sequenced material: tumor tissue (inferred from file names), taken from a patient given nivolumab and ipilimumab in sequence. The rearrangement joins TRBV11-3 to TRBJ1-2; perhaps TRBD1 as D (5 bases). The CDR3 sequence: CASSFGTRASGGYTF. Here the CDR3 DNA reads TGTGCCAGCAGCTTCGGGACCAGGGCCTCGGGGGGCTACACCTTC.